This TCR beta chain was captured by sequencing in a study of T cells in Graves' hyperthyroidism and ophthalmopathy. Study-wide results and limits: Ophthalmopathy prediction by the model preceded onset by a median approximately six months. Appearing also in blood were most of the thyroid clonotypes expanded above 0.001.

RNA transcripts served as the template for amplifying TCR beta CDR3 regions. In the first-round RT-PCR of the TCR CDR3, the HTBI primer set was used. MiXCR, applied by TCRdb to the multiplex PCR reads, yields one record per CDR3 protein. This table has some 500,000 distinct CDR3 sequences, 14% appearing once. The V and J ends lost 5 bases and 9 bases, in that order; junction bases with no gene match: 11. The CDR3 is 16 amino acids. Remarks on this clonotype: Its antigen is as yet unknown.

The clonotype was recovered from a woman aged 18-29 years with Graves' hyperthyroidism. The chain has TRBV12-3 or TRBV12-4 and TRBJ2-1; 12 nucleotides line up with TRBD2. The specimen sequenced was blood. CDR3 sequence: CASSREPGLAGSEQFF. CDR3 coding DNA: TGTGCCAGCAGTCGCGAACCGGGACTAGCGGGTTCTGAGCAGTTCTTC.